The next 25 T cell receptor beta chains were all read from a single sample in a study of T cells in tuberculosis. TCRdb's table, derived via immunoSEQ multiplex PCR, lists solely in-frame clones and lacks some. The sample shows more than 30,000 clones, approximately 96% of them seen only once. The sequencing input was PBMCs. These receptors were obtained from a donor between 10 and 35 years old with latent tuberculosis or without tuberculosis infection.

This chain links TRBV19 with TRBJ1-2; 8 nucleotides agree with TRBD1. V dropped 4 bases and J dropped 4; count of bases not matched to a gene: 8. This CDR3 contains 15 residues. Germline V CDR1 and CDR2: LNHDA, SQIVND (reference sequence). The CDR3 sequence is CASSKRQGFAYGYTF. The DNA of the CDR3 is TGTGCCAGTAGTAAAAGACAGGGGTTCGCCTATGGCTACACCTTC.

The chain carries TRBV5-6 and TRBJ1-2, with 7 bases that match TRBD1. V gave up 4 bases and J gave up 6 bases; unmatched junction bases: 9. The germline V gene encodes CDR1 SGHDT and CDR2 YYEEEE. The CDR3 is made up of 14 amino acids. CDR3 DNA: TGTGCCAGCAGCACCCGGGACAGTTTACATGGCTACACCTTC. Translation gives CASSTRDSLHGYTF.

This clone was seen a single time. For the CDR3, the DNA is TGTGCCACCAGCAGAGACATGAACACTGAAGCTTTCTTT. Amino acids: CATSRDMNTEAFF. This chain uses TRBV15 with TRBJ1-1; unclear D gene. Germline loops: CDR1 LNHNV, CDR2 YYDKDF (reference sequence). V was trimmed by 0 bases and J by 0 bases, leaving 2 bases between them. This CDR3 has 13 residues.

This chain links TRBV2 with TRBJ2-3; 10 positions agree with TRBD2. V was clipped by 6 bases and J by 0 bases; unmatched bases: 9. This CDR3 spans 17 amino acids. Germline loops: CDR1 SNHLY, CDR2 FYNNEI. This CDR3 is CASSEPGLARSTDTQYF. The CDR3, as DNA: TGTGCCAGCAGCGAACCGGGACTAGCGAGAAGCACAGATACGCAGTATTTT.

The CDR3 region has the DNA TGTGCCAGCAGCACCGGGACAGGGTCTCTCGAGCAGTACTTC. Translating gives CASSTGTGSLEQYF. The chain joins TRBV9 to TRBJ2-7; 9 nucleotides match TRBD1. CDR3 length equals 14 residues. Germline trimming cut 4 bases from V and 6 bases from J; bases unmatched to any gene: 8. Looked up from germline, CDR1 is SGDLS and CDR2 is YYNGEE. Full variable domain (rest looked up from reference TRBV9 and TRBJ2-7): DSGVTQTPKHLITATGQRVTLRCSPRSGDLSVYWYQQSLDQGLQFLIQYYNGEERAKGNILERFSAQQFPDLHSELNLSSLELGDSALYFCASSTGTGSLEQYFGPGTRLTVT.

The chain employs TRBV5-6 and TRBJ2-2; weak D call: TRBD1 (6 bases). Trimming pared 2 bases from V and 3 bases from J, leaving 14 bases between. The CDR3 covers 16 residues. The germline V gene encodes CDR1 SGHDT and CDR2 YYEEEE. In DNA, the CDR3 is TGTGCCAGCAGCTTACGGCAGGGGTCTTACACCGGGGAGCTGTTTTTT. As protein: CASSLRQGSYTGELFF.

The V and J genes are TRBV5-1 and TRBJ1-3; a possible D gene is TRBD1 (5 bases). Looked up from germline, CDR1 is SGHRS and CDR2 is YFSETQ. V was trimmed by 1 base and J by 0 bases, leaving 11 bases between them. The CDR3 spans 16 residues. This chain's CDR3 is CASSLNPGGSGNTIYF. The CDR3, as DNA: TGCGCCAGCAGCTTGAATCCCGGGGGCTCTGGAAACACCATATATTTT.

The genes are TRBV7-9 and TRBJ1-2; 7 bases match TRBD1. CDR1 SEHNR and CDR2 FQNEAQ come from the germline V gene (reference sequence). V gave up 5 bases and J gave up 7 bases; unmatched junction bases: 4. The CDR3 consists of 12 residues. CDR3 bases: TGTGCCAGCAGCGTTTCAGGGGGTGGCTACACCTTC. Translating it yields CASSVSGGGYTF.

The CDR3 sequence: CASSLGQLQETQYF. The CDR3 DNA sequence: TGTGCCAGCAGCCTCGGACAGCTCCAAGAGACCCAGTACTTC. The chain is built from TRBV27 and TRBJ2-5, with a tentative D call TRBD1 (6 bases). The length of the CDR3 is 14 residues. V lost 6 bases to trimming and J lost 1 base, with 12 bases between them. Germline lookup yields CDR1 MNHEY and CDR2 SMNVEV (reference sequence).

This chain joins TRBV13 and TRBJ1-2, with TRBD1 matching over 8 bases. The CDR3 is 15 amino acids. Unmatched junction bases numbered 6, after V lost 0 bases and J lost 6 bases. CDR1 PRHDT and CDR2 FYEKMQ come from the germline V gene (reference sequence). The CDR3 loop reads CASSLGAGQANGYTF. The CDR3 DNA is TGTGCCAGCAGCTTAGGAGCGGGACAGGCGAATGGCTACACCTTC.

The rearrangement uses TRBV7-9 and TRBJ2-1; 13 bases match TRBD2. From germline, CDR1 is SEHNR and CDR2 FQNEAQ (reference sequence). The junction had 6 bases not matched to a gene; V was cut back by 0 bases and J by 7 bases. The CDR3 totals 17 residues. CDR3 amino acids: CASSLASGTSGINEQFF. The CDR3 DNA reads TGTGCCAGCAGCTTAGCCTCCGGGACTAGCGGGATAAATGAGCAGTTCTTC.

The V call is TRBV25-1, the J call TRBJ2-5; D perhaps matches TRBD1 (6 bases). Germline CDR1 and CDR2: MGHDK and SYGVNS. CDR3 length: 14 amino acids. With 2 bases removed from V and 4 bases from J, the gap between germline ends came to 11 bases. The CDR3 DNA reads TGTGCCAGCAGTGAACAGGGGCTAGGAGAGACCCAGTACTTC. This translates into CASSEQGLGETQYF.

The chain has TRBV5-1 and TRBJ2-5, with D possibly matching TRBD1 (6 bases). The CDR3 contains 15 residues. The V gene lost 2 bases and the J gene lost 2 bases, with 13 bases spanning the gap. Per the germline V gene, CDR1 is SGHRS and CDR2 is YFSETQ. CDR3 sequence reads: CASSFQGHRQETQYF. The DNA of the CDR3 is TGCGCCAGCAGCTTCCAGGGACATCGGCAAGAGACCCAGTACTTC.

The rearrangement joins TRBV5-6 to TRBJ1-4, with a weak D call TRBD1 (5 bases). This CDR3 contains 15 residues. The V end was cut by 4 bases, the J end by 12 bases, with 22 bases between. Germline lookup yields CDR1 SGHDT and CDR2 YYEEEE. CDR3 residues: CASSLGGLESHELFF. In nucleotides, the CDR3 is TGTGCCAGCAGCCTCGGGGGTTTGGAGAGCCATGAACTGTTTTTT.

The rearrangement uses TRBV6-5 and TRBJ2-7; 7 bases match TRBD2. There are 15 residues in the CDR3. The germline V gene encodes CDR1 MNHEY and CDR2 SVGAGI. J was trimmed by 0 bases and V by 0 bases; bases with no gene match: 2. The CDR3 DNA reads TGTGCCAGCAGTTACTCGAGCGGGGACTCCTACGAGCAGTACTTC. Its protein is CASSYSSGDSYEQYF.

The chain employs TRBV19 and TRBJ2-5; perhaps TRBD1 as D (5 bases). This CDR3 spans 12 amino acids. Germline CDR1 LNHDA, CDR2 SQIVND (reference sequence). Trimming removed 5 bases at V and 1 base at J, with 5 bases between. The CDR3 reads CASSGAQETQYF. In DNA form, the CDR3 reads TGTGCCAGTAGTGGGGCCCAAGAGACCCAGTACTTC.

The chain recombines TRBV5-1 with TRBJ2-5; D might be TRBD2 (5 bases). Between the trimmed V and J ends, which lost 0 bases and 0 bases, there was a span of 9 bases. Germline CDR1 and CDR2: SGHRS and YFSETQ. The CDR3 sequence is 15 residues long. CDR3: CASSLAGVYQETQYF. CDR3 nucleotide sequence: TGCGCCAGCAGCTTGGCCGGGGTTTACCAAGAGACCCAGTACTTC.

This chain joins TRBV5-1 and TRBJ2-7; TRBD2 matches at 8 bases. This CDR3 is built from 13 residues. J lost 7 bases, V lost 5 bases, and 8 bases had no gene match. CDR1 is SGHRS, CDR2 YFSETQ, per germline. The CDR3 DNA reads TGCGCCAGCAGTGAACTAGCGGCACTGGAGCAGTACTTC. Translation: CASSELAALEQYF.

This clone was counted a few times. CDR3 nucleotides: TGCGCCAGCAGCTTAGGGCAGGGGAATGGCTACACCTTC. This gives the protein CASSLGQGNGYTF. The chain employs TRBV5-1 and TRBJ1-2; possibly TRBD1 for D (6 bases). Germline lookup yields CDR1 SGHRS and CDR2 YFSETQ. The length of the CDR3 is 13 residues. Between the trimmed V and J ends, which lost 2 bases and 6 bases, there was a span of 11 bases. Using reference TRBV5-1 and TRBJ1-2 for the parts outside the CDR3, the full variable domain is KAGVTQTPRYLIKTRGQQVTLSCSPISGHRSVSWYQQTPGQGLQFLFEYFSETQRNKGNFPGRFSGRQFSNSRSEMNVSTLELGDSALYLCASSLGQGNGYTFGSGTRLTVV.

The chain recombines TRBV10-3 with TRBJ1-1; D is possibly TRBD1 (5 bases). This CDR3 region has 14 residues. Germline V CDR1 and CDR2: ENHRY, SYGVKD. Trimming cost V 10 bases and J 4 bases, with 19 bases left between them. The CDR3 loop is CATWRQTSSTEAFF. The CDR3 DNA reads as TGTGCCACTTGGCGACAGACATCATCCACTGAAGCTTTCTTT.

The chain joins TRBV5-1 to TRBJ2-2; TRBD1 agrees at 9 bases. This CDR3 has 15 amino acids. The V gene end was trimmed by 3 bases and the J gene end by 4 bases; junction bases not matched to a gene: 4. Germline values: CDR1 SGHRS, CDR2 YFSETQ. The CDR3 nucleotides read TGCGCCAGCAGCTCGAGACAGGGGGGCACCGGGGAGCTGTTTTTT. Residues: CASSSRQGGTGELFF.

The rearrangement links TRBV5-5 to TRBJ1-2; TRBD1 is a possible D gene (6 bases). The CDR3 is made up of 13 amino acids. V lost 1 base and J 8 bases, leaving 12 bases between the germline ends. CDR1 is SGHKS, CDR2 YYEKEE, per germline (reference sequence). This CDR3 reads CASSLLGAGGYTF. The DNA for the CDR3 is TGTGCCAGCAGCTTGCTGGGGGCAGGCGGCTACACCTTC.

V is TRBV6-4 and J is TRBJ1-1, with 9 bases matching TRBD1. Trimming removed 6 bases from V and 7 bases from J; junction bases left unmatched: 9. Germline assignment: CDR1 MRHNA and CDR2 SNTAGT. The CDR3 contains 14 residues. In nucleotides, the CDR3 is TGTGCCAGCAGGGCCGGGACAGGGACGGGTGAAGCTTTCTTT. Translated, it gives CASRAGTGTGEAFF.

J is TRBJ2-2 and V is TRBV18; D not resolved. V gave up 3 bases and J gave up 2 bases, with 7 bases separating them. The CDR3 has 14 amino acids. CDR1 is KGHSH, CDR2 LQKENI, per germline. CDR3 DNA sequence: TGTGCCAGCTCACCCGCAGTTAACACCGGGGAGCTGTTTTTT. Its protein is CASSPAVNTGELFF.

The chain carries TRBV27 and TRBJ2-1, with D perhaps matching TRBD2 (5 bases). Germline loops: CDR1 MNHEY, CDR2 SMNVEV (reference sequence). V lost 5 bases to trimming and J lost 0 bases, with 11 bases between them. The CDR3 is 15 residues long. CDR3 region: CASSPSGGSYNEQFF. For the CDR3, the DNA is TGTGCCAGCAGTCCAAGCGGCGGCTCCTACAATGAGCAGTTCTTC.